Listed here are 5 T cell receptor beta chains from one sample, sequenced in a study of sequential checkpoint blockade in melanoma. Treatment here: randomized to nivolumab then ipilimumab (arm A) or the reverse (arm B). Profiling relied on immunoSEQ multiplex PCR, and the TCRdb table lists in-frame clones only, not all of them. The sample lists about 12,000 clones, roughly 25% occurring once. The source was tumor tissue (inferred from file names), collected from a patient given nivolumab and ipilimumab in sequence. The receptors were gathered from a human donor with melanoma.

The rearrangement joins TRBV9 to TRBJ2-3; possible D gene TRBD2, 5 bases. The CDR3 has 16 amino acids. Germline loops: CDR1 SGDLS, CDR2 YYNGEE. V lost 5 bases to trimming and J lost 0 bases, with 16 bases between them. The CDR3 protein is CASSLANPTSTDTQYF. The CDR3 nucleotides read TGTGCCAGCAGTCTAGCTAACCCGACTAGCACAGATACGCAGTATTTT.

This clone was counted only a few times. V usage is TRBV6-8 and J usage is TRBJ1-1, with TRBD1 as a possible D gene (6 bases). Germline assignment: CDR1 MNHGY and CDR2 SAAAGT. V dropped 2 bases and J dropped 4 bases, with 11 bases sitting between them. CDR3 size: 14 residues. The CDR3 region is CASSYTRGITEAFF. The CDR3 DNA reads TGTGCCAGCAGTTACACGAGGGGGATCACTGAAGCTTTCTTT.

The rearrangement links TRBV18 to TRBJ1-1; D ambiguous. The V gene lost 1 base and the J gene lost 8 bases, with 11 bases spanning the gap. Germline CDR1 reads KGHSH; CDR2 reads LQKENI. This CDR3 is built from 13 residues. The DNA for the CDR3 is TGTGCCAGCTCACCACTCCCGGATCGGGAAGCTTTCTTT. It is translated as CASSPLPDREAFF.

This clone was counted only a few times. DNA of the CDR3: TGTGCCATCCACCCGACAGGAGGGCGTTCACCCCTCCACTTT. It specifies CAIHPTGGRSPLHF. The chain has TRBV6-8 and TRBJ1-6; maybe TRBD1 (6 bases). Trimming stripped 10 bases from V and 9 bases from J, with 19 bases between. The germline V gene encodes CDR1 MNHGY and CDR2 SAAAGT. The length of the CDR3 is 14 residues.

This sequence joins TRBV23-1 and TRBJ1-5, with 7 bases lining up with TRBD1. TRBV23-1 is an ORF, with its function uncertain. The CDR3 runs to 19 residues. V shed 4 bases, J shed 1 base, and the junction held 16 bases outside the gene matches. In DNA form, the CDR3 reads TGCGCCAGCAGTCGAGGGGACAGAACTTCCCCTCAGAGCAATCAGCCCCAGCATTTT. It codes for CASSRGDRTSPQSNQPQHF.